The T cell receptor (beta chain) described here comes from a study of blood T cells in healthy people across ages. Across the study: Using template switching, researchers captured about one barcoded beta molecule for each two T cells.

Study-level findings and limits: It was not possible, with unsorted PBMCs, to conclusively compare naive and antigen-experienced cells.

This clonotype has only a few counts. What it binds is not known. The total RNA that was extracted per sample amounted to at least 5.5 micrograms. Combining a sample-barcoded 5' primer with a J-beta primer mix, a second PCR ran for roughly 7 to 11 cycles. Via MiXCR, TCRdb re-called the 5' RACE reads, giving one row per CDR3 protein. Here the sample spans roughly 2 million distinct CDR3 sequences, about 50% being singletons. Germline V gene lookup returns CDR1 SGDLS and CDR2 YYNGEE. The junction had 12 bases not matched to a gene; V was cut back by 4 bases and J by 9 bases. This CDR3 has 15 residues. The chain links TRBV9 to TRBJ2-1; the match to TRBD1 covers 8 bases. Sequencing was carried out using blood. This clonotype was sampled from a middle-aged woman in good health. The CDR3 DNA reads as TGTGCCAGCAGCCGGGGGCAGGGGGCGCCTCGTGAGCAGTTCTTC. This sequence encodes CASSRGQGAPREQFF. The full variable domain, rest sourced from reference TRBV9 and TRBJ2-1, is DSGVTQTPKHLITATGQRVTLRCSPRSGDLSVYWYQQSLDQGLQFLIQYYNGEERAKGNILERFSAQQFPDLHSELNLSSLELGDSALYFCASSRGQGAPREQFFGPGTRLTVL.